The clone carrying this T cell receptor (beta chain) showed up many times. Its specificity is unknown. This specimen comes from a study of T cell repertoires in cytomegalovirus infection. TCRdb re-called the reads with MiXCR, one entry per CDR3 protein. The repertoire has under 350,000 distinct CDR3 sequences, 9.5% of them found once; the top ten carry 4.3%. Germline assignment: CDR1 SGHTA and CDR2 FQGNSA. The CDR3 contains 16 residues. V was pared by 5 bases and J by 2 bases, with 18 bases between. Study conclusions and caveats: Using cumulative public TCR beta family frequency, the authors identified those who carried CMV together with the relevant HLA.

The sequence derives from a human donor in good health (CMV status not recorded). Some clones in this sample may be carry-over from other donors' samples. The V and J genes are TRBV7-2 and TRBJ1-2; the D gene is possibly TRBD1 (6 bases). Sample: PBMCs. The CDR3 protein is CASSPSGGARNYGYTF. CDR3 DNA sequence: TGTGCCAGCAGCCCGTCCGGGGGCGCTAGGAACTATGGCTACACCTTC. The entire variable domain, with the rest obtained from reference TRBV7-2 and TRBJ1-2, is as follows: GAGVSQSPSNKVTEKGKDVELRCDPISGHTALYWYRQSLGQGLEFLIYFQGNSAPDKSGLPSDRFSAERTGGSVSTLTIQRTQQEDSAVYLCASSPSGGARNYGYTFGSGTRLTVV.